Sequencing of this T cell receptor beta chain was carried out in a study of graft-versus-host responses after intestinal transplantation. Clones were read by immunoSEQ multiplex PCR, and TCRdb kept only the in-frame ones, dropping some. The sample lists about 98,000 clones; around 86% were seen once. The germline V gene encodes CDR1 SGHRS and CDR2 YFSETQ. The length of the CDR3 is 14 residues. The V and J ends lost 0 bases and 5 bases respectively, with 9 bases between them. The material sequenced was PBMCs, taken 255 days after intestinal transplant. The chain combines TRBV5-1 with TRBJ2-1; TRBD1 is a possible D gene (6 bases). This clonotype originated in a human patient who received an intestinal transplant, so some T cells may come from the graft donor. This CDR3 reads CASSLVGGNNEQFF. The CDR3, as DNA: TGCGCCAGCAGCTTGGTTGGGGGCAACAATGAGCAGTTCTTC.